Presented here are 15 T cell receptor beta chains from one specimen sequenced in a study of cytomegalovirus exposure and HLA in healthy donors. Primers: 60 Vbeta forward and 13 Jbeta reverse. Sequencing was performed with immunoSEQ multiplex PCR; in TCRdb, only in-frame clones are kept and a portion is missing. The repertoire holds fewer than 200,000 clones, 78% seen once, with roughly 3% in the top ten. The sequencing sample was made of PBMCs. The receptors originated from a female donor in good health and CMV-seronegative.

The chain recombines TRBV6-1 with TRBJ2-2; D is ambiguous. Trimming left V 5 bases short and J 7 bases short, with 8 bases between. Germline V gene sequence: CDR1 MNHNS, CDR2 SASEGT. CDR3 length: 12 amino acids. The CDR3 bases are TGTGCCAGCAGTAAAGACGGCGGGGAGCTGTTTTTT. It translates to CASSKDGGELFF.

V and J are TRBV5-4 and TRBJ2-1; 8 bases are a match to TRBD2. The CDR3 totals 16 residues. CDR1 SGHNT and CDR2 YYREEE come from the germline V gene (reference sequence). The junction had 3 bases not matched to a gene; V was cut back by 1 base and J by 0 bases. In DNA form, the CDR3 reads TGTGCCAGCAGCTTGATGAGCGGGGGCTCCTACAATGAGCAGTTCTTC. This encodes CASSLMSGGSYNEQFF.

This clone was found a few times. This chain uses TRBV7-6 with TRBJ1-4; no definite D call. V was cut by 1 base and J by 4 bases, with 7 bases left in between. The CDR3 is 14 residues long. Germline loops: CDR1 SGHVS, CDR2 FNYEAQ. The CDR3 coding sequence is TGTGCCAGCAGCTTAGGAGGGTTTAATGAAAAACTGTTTTTT. Translated: CASSLGGFNEKLFF.

The chain uses TRBV19 and TRBJ2-7; D not resolved. This CDR3 has 13 amino acids. The germline V and J ends were trimmed by 5 bases and 6 bases, with 14 bases remaining between them. From germline, CDR1 is LNHDA and CDR2 SQIVND (reference sequence). CDR3 DNA sequence: TGTGCCAGTAGTCGTCAACATTCGGGCGAGCAGTACTTC. Its protein is CASSRQHSGEQYF.

This clone was observed once. The CDR3 DNA is TGTGCCAGCAGCTTAACTAGCGAGCAGTACTTC. Its protein product is CASSLTSEQYF. This rearrangement joins TRBV13 to TRBJ2-7; TRBD2 is a possible D gene (5 bases). The CDR3 runs 11 residues. Germline lookup yields CDR1 PRHDT and CDR2 FYEKMQ (reference sequence). Trimming pared 2 bases from V and 6 bases from J, leaving 5 bases between.

This clone was seen only a few times. J is TRBJ2-2 and V is TRBV30; tentatively, D is TRBD2 (5 bases). CDR1 and CDR2 from the germline V gene are GTSNPN and SVGIG (reference sequence). CDR3 length: 14 amino acids. V was cut by 0 bases and J by 1 base, with 6 bases left in between. CDR3 nucleotide sequence: TGTGCCTGGAGTGTACTAGTGAACACCGGGGAGCTGTTTTTT. It yields the protein CAWSVLVNTGELFF. The full variable domain, completed using reference TRBV30 and TRBJ2-2, is SQTIHQWPATLVQPVGSPLSLECTVEGTSNPNLYWYRQAAGRGLQLLFYSVGIGQISSEVPQNLSASRPQDRQFILSSKKLLLSDSGFYLCAWSVLVNTGELFFGEGSRLTVL.

On this clone: Other DNA sequences in the same sample also yield this CDR3. The CDR3 DNA follows: TGTGCCAGTAGTAGCGACCCGCTCAGGGGCGACATAACTAACGGCTACACCTTC. It codes for CASSSDPLRGDITNGYTF. This rearrangement joins TRBV19 to TRBJ1-2, with a possible D match to TRBD1 (6 bases). Looked up from germline, CDR1 is LNHDA and CDR2 is SQIVND (reference sequence). The ends were cut back, 4 bases at V and 8 bases at J, with 29 bases in the middle. The CDR3 loop spans 18 amino acids.

The chain combines TRBV2 with TRBJ1-2, with a tentative D call TRBD1 (5 bases). The germline CDR1 and CDR2 sequences are SNHLY and FYNNEI. This CDR3 comprises 16 residues. Trimming cost V 7 bases and J 2 bases, with 20 bases left between them. The DNA of the CDR3 is TGTGCCAGCACCCCGAACGGACTAGGGGTAAACTATGGCTACACCTTC. It codes for CASTPNGLGVNYGYTF.

V usage is TRBV4-1 and J usage is TRBJ1-1, with 7 nucleotides matching TRBD1. The J segment lost 7 bases and the V segment lost 1 base, leaving 0 bases of the junction unmatched. Per the germline V gene, CDR1 is MGHRA and CDR2 is YSYEKL. The CDR3 loop spans 12 amino acids. This chain's CDR3 is CASSQGQGEAFF. DNA for the CDR3: TGCGCCAGCAGCCAAGGACAGGGTGAAGCTTTCTTT.

There are a few counts of this clone. This chain joins TRBV7-2 and TRBJ2-1; possible D gene TRBD1, 5 bases. This CDR3 has 17 amino acids. The germline V and J ends were trimmed by 3 bases and 5 bases, with 20 bases remaining between them. Germline V gene sequence: CDR1 SGHTA, CDR2 FQGNSA. In nucleotides, the CDR3 is TGTGCCAGCAGCTTGCGCTTGTGGCAGGGAACCAACAATGAGCAGTTCTTC. Encoded protein: CASSLRLWQGTNNEQFF.

This clone was picked up one time. The chain has TRBV7-6 and TRBJ2-1; 8 bases match TRBD2. The V and J ends lost 1 base and 2 bases, in that order; junction bases with no gene match: 13. CDR3 length equals 19 residues. Germline loops: CDR1 SGHVS, CDR2 FNYEAQ. Here the CDR3 reads CASSLDWTGSGNPYNEQFF. The CDR3 nucleotides are TGTGCCAGCAGCTTAGACTGGACGGGTAGCGGGAACCCCTACAATGAGCAGTTCTTC.

V and J are TRBV2 and TRBJ2-3; 11 bases align to TRBD1. Unmatched junction bases numbered 19, after V lost 2 bases and J lost 3 bases. This CDR3 has 21 residues. CDR1 and CDR2 from the germline V gene are SNHLY and FYNNEI. CDR3 bases: TGTGCCAGCAGTGAACAGTTCGGACAGGGGGCGATTGATGCGGTGACAGATACGCAGTATTTT. Its translation: CASSEQFGQGAIDAVTDTQYF.

This chain connects TRBV9 to TRBJ2-5; TRBD2 matches 15 bases. V was pared by 4 bases and J by 5 bases, with 6 bases of the junction left unmatched. Germline-derived CDR1 and CDR2 are SGDLS and YYNGEE. This CDR3 region has 16 residues. The CDR3 DNA reads TGTGCCAGCAGCCCTGGACTAGCGGGGGGGCCGGAGACCCAGTACTTC. Its protein is CASSPGLAGGPETQYF.

With respect to this clone: This specimen includes other DNA sequences encoding the same CDR3. The rearrangement uses TRBV6-5 and TRBJ1-5; perhaps TRBD1 as D (6 bases). CDR3 length: 13 residues. Germline CDR1 is MNHEY and CDR2 is SVGAGI. The V end lost 2 bases, the J end lost 4 bases, and 6 bases lay between the germline ends. The CDR3 spells CASSYRGNQPQHF. The CDR3 coding sequence is TGTGCCAGCAGTTACAGGGGGAATCAGCCCCAGCATTTT.

This chain connects TRBV19 to TRBJ2-2; a weak D match, TRBD2 (6 bases). The CDR3 loop spans 13 amino acids. V was trimmed by 6 bases and J by 2 bases, leaving 7 bases between them. Germline V gives CDR1 LNHDA, CDR2 SQIVND (reference sequence). Here the CDR3 reads CASRRENTGELFF. CDR3 in DNA: TGTGCCAGTAGGCGGGAAAACACCGGGGAGCTGTTTTTT.